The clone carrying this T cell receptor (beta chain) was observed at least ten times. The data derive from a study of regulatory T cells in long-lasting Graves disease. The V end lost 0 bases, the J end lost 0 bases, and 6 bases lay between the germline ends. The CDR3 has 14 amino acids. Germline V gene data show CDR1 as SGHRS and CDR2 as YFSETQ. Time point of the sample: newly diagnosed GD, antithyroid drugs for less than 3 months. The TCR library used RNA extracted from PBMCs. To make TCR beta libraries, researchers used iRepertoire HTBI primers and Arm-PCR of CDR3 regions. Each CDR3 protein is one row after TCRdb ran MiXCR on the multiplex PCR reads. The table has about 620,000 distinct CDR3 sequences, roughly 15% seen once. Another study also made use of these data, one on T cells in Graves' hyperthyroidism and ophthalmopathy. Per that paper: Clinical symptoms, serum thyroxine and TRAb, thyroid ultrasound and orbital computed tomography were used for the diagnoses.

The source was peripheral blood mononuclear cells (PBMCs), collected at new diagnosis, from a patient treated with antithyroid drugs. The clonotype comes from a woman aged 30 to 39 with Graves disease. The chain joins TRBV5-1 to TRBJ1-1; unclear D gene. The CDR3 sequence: CASSLAAMNTEAFF. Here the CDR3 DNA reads TGCGCCAGCAGCTTGGCCGCCATGAACACTGAAGCTTTCTTT.